This T cell receptor beta chain was captured in a study of brain T cells in children with intractable seizures. Findings and caveats of the study: Only CDR3 sequence similarity suggested viral specificity, without known HCMV serostatus.

Only in-frame clones appear in the TCRdb table, and some are missing; sequencing was by immunoSEQ multiplex PCR. The sample shows 340,000 or so clones, about 94% of them seen only once. As for time point: blood from clinic visit 5 months post-surgery; TSC patient then seizure free. Sequencing was limited to surgery cases with top T cell transcript signatures in brain tissue. Pre-surgery treatment included at least one anti-epileptic drug. The CDR3 is made up of 16 amino acids. CDR1 and CDR2 (germline): SGDLS, YYNGEE. The ends lost 2 bases at V and 8 bases at J; junction bases unmatched: 9. This clone was seen just once. Its antigen is not known.

The receptor's source is a boy under three years old with tuberous sclerosis and intractable seizures. The chain has TRBV9 and TRBJ2-1, with 11 bases matching TRBD2. The material was peripheral blood, obtained 5 to 6 months after surgery. CDR3 nucleotide sequence: TGTGCCAGCAGCGTGGTTGTAGCGGGGGGGATCGATGAGCAGTTCTTC. Translating gives CASSVVVAGGIDEQFF.